This TCR beta chain was sequenced for a study of tumor-infiltrating lymphocytes in primary liver carcinoma. About the study: Participating patients were men and women between 30 and 69 years old.

Production of TCR beta cDNA used around 460 ng total RNA together with a constant-region primer. Three nested multiplex PCR rounds, a slightly modified ARM-PCR method, built the TCR beta libraries. TCRdb re-called the multiplex PCR reads with MiXCR, one entry per CDR3 protein. The repertoire has about 320,000 distinct CDR3 sequences, 45% to 70% of them found once; the top ten carry more than 15%. Unsorted whole blood yielded the blood RNA, and germline DNA was also extracted. Note on this clonotype: What it binds is not known.

Study-wide results and caveats: Among the pair types, tumor region pairs showed more overlap than tumor-adjacent and tumor-blood pairs. No comparison of CD4+ and CD8+ repertoires was made, since the samples were bulk unsorted. Tumors significantly exceeded blood in top-250-clone fraction (p = 0.039).

This TCR was recovered from a woman in her thirties with primary liver carcinoma and hepatitis B virus infection. The specimen sequenced was peripheral blood.

The CDR3 reads CASSYPGMAFGPDTQYF. CDR3 nucleotides: TGTGCCAGCAGTTACCCCGGGATGGCCTTTGGTCCAGATACGCAGTATTTT. The J gene is TRBJ2-3, the V gene TRBV6-2 or TRBV6-3, with TRBD2 as a possible D gene (5 bases). V lost 2 bases, J lost 4 bases, and 19 bases lay in between. CDR3 length: 17 residues. Germline V gives CDR1 MNHEY, CDR2 SVGEGT.